One sample yielded the 10 T cell receptor beta chains listed below, sequenced in a study of identical twins. One entry per CDR3 protein, called by TCRdb with MiXCR from the 5' RACE reads. Here the sample spans about 530,000 distinct CDR3 sequences, roughly 15% being singletons. This sample was also put to use in a study of yellow fever vaccine responses in identical twins.

The sample taken for sequencing was CD4+ T cells sorted from blood. Receptor source: a young woman in good health.

The V and J genes are TRBV3-1 and TRBJ2-7; 9 bases are shared with TRBD2. Trimming at V came to 2 bases and at J to 3 bases, leaving 8 bases not matched to a gene. Germline V gene data show CDR1 as LGHDT and CDR2 as YNNKEL (reference sequence). The CDR3 length is 16 residues. CDR3: CASSQRLAGAIYEQYV. CDR3 bases: TGTGCCAGCAGCCAAAGATTAGCGGGGGCAATCTACGAGCAGTACGTC.

This clonotype occurred a few times. In DNA form, the CDR3 reads TGTGCCAGCACCCGAGTCAGCGGGAGTGTCTACGAGCAGTACTTC. The encoded protein is CASTRVSGSVYEQYF. This sequence joins TRBV12-3 or TRBV12-4 and TRBJ2-7; 8 bases are shared with TRBD2. V lost 7 bases, J lost 3 bases, and 11 bases stayed unmatched. The CDR3 contains 15 residues.

This clonotype was found a few times. This chain links TRBV7-8 with TRBJ2-1, with D possibly matching TRBD2 (6 bases). This CDR3 has 16 residues. Germline V CDR1 and CDR2: SGHVS, FQNEAQ. With 5 bases removed from V and 6 bases from J, the gap between germline ends came to 20 bases. The DNA of the CDR3 is TGTGCCAGCAGCCCCAGGGAGGTGGGGAATTCCAATGAGCAGTTCTTC. Its protein product is CASSPREVGNSNEQFF.

This clonotype has a handful of counts. V usage is TRBV15 and J usage is TRBJ1-1; a possible D gene is TRBD1 (6 bases). CDR3 size: 15 residues. Per the germline V gene, CDR1 is LNHNV and CDR2 is YYDKDF (reference sequence). Between the trimmed V and J ends, which lost 0 bases and 3 bases, there was a span of 11 bases. CDR3 sequence (DNA): TGTGCCACCAGCAGAGAGGGGGCAGACTACACTGAAGCTTTCTTT. Its translation: CATSREGADYTEAFF.

This clonotype was picked up a small number of times. The V and J genes are TRBV20-1 and TRBJ2-5; TRBD2 matches 11 bases. V shed 2 bases and J 4 bases; nucleotides not matched to a gene: 6. Looked up from germline, CDR1 is DFQATT and CDR2 is SNEGSKA (reference sequence). The CDR3 length is 15 residues. The CDR3 protein is CSARTLAGGRETQYF. Written as DNA, the CDR3 is TGCAGTGCTAGAACTCTAGCGGGGGGTAGAGAGACCCAGTACTTC.

This clonotype was found a few times. The chain uses TRBV28 and TRBJ2-7; no firm D call. The germline V gene encodes CDR1 MDHEN and CDR2 SYDVKM. This CDR3 has 15 residues. The V and J ends lost 3 bases and 2 bases respectively, with 14 bases between them. The CDR3 region has the DNA TGTGCCAGCAGTTTCGGCTTCGACGCTCCCTACGAGCAGTACTTC. This sequence encodes CASSFGFDAPYEQYF.

This clonotype came up many times. The chain joins TRBV7-9 to TRBJ1-1; D gene unclear. Looked up from germline, CDR1 is SEHNR and CDR2 is FQNEAQ (reference sequence). V lost 5 bases and J lost 1, with 8 bases in between. CDR3 length: 13 residues. The chain's CDR3 is CASSLQPNTEAFF. The CDR3 DNA sequence: TGTGCCAGCAGCCTACAACCGAACACTGAAGCTTTCTTT.

The DNA for the CDR3 is TGCGCCAGCAGCTTGGTTTACGGAGGATGGAGAGACAATGAGCAGTTCTTC. Encoded protein: CASSLVYGGWRDNEQFF. The chain carries TRBV5-1 and TRBJ2-1; perhaps TRBD2 as D (5 bases). Germline CDR1 SGHRS, CDR2 YFSETQ. V lost 0 bases, J lost 5 bases, and 18 bases lay in between. The CDR3 spans 17 residues.

The chain has TRBV12-3 or TRBV12-4 and TRBJ1-1; D uncertain. V was cut by 6 bases and J by 1 base, with 9 bases left in between. The CDR3 loop spans 13 amino acids. CDR3: CASSRESNTEAFF. The CDR3 DNA follows: TGTGCCAGCAGCCGTGAGTCGAACACTGAAGCTTTCTTT.

This clonotype was seen more than once but under ten times. The rearrangement uses TRBV11-2 and TRBJ2-3, with D possibly TRBD2 on 6 matching bases. Between the trimmed V and J ends, which lost 3 bases and 4 bases, there was a span of 14 bases. Looked up from germline, CDR1 is SGHAT and CDR2 is FQNNGV. This CDR3 comprises 15 residues. CDR3 loop: CASSFSGGVADTQYF. The CDR3 coding sequence is TGTGCCAGCAGCTTCTCCGGGGGAGTCGCAGATACGCAGTATTTT.